This T cell receptor (beta chain) is drawn from a study of T cell repertoires in cytomegalovirus infection. Via MiXCR, TCRdb re-called the reads, giving one row per CDR3 protein. The sample consists of 160,000 or so distinct CDR3 sequences, 17% of them appearing once. Overall study results and limits: CMV-specific TCR beta clonotypes restricted by HLA-C dominated the ex vivo response.

In this sample, this clonotype turned up a few times. Its antigen is undetermined. CDR1 is SGHAT, CDR2 FQNNGV, per germline. V was clipped by 5 bases and J by 0 bases, with 21 bases between them. The CDR3 loop spans 18 amino acids. V usage is TRBV11-2 and J usage is TRBJ2-3; the D gene is possibly TRBD2 (6 bases). This sequence originates from a human donor in good health (CMV status not recorded). Some clones in this sample may be carry-over from other donors' samples. Sequencing was carried out using CD8+ T cells from PBMCs. CDR3 sequence: CASSPGGAGTGSTDTQYF. For the CDR3, the DNA is TGTGCCAGCAGCCCAGGTGGGGCGGGAACGGGGAGCACAGATACGCAGTATTTT.